This is a list of T cell receptor beta chains from one sample in a study of blood T cell repertoires in COVID-19. Clones were read by immunoSEQ multiplex PCR, and TCRdb kept only the in-frame ones, dropping some. The table lists roughly 120,000 clones, around nine tenths of them singletons. The material sequenced was peripheral blood. The source is a man in his forties or fifties with acute or convalescent COVID-19. Both conserved end residues are part of each CDR3.

V	CDR3
TRBV19	CASSTGPRQYSSNQPQHF
TRBV10-1	CASSESGGQTEAFF
TRBV5-5	CASSLASQETQYF
TRBV9	CASRPPGQGTNEQFF
TRBV5-6	CASSSRDLEAFF
TRBV3-1/TRBV3-2	CASSPGGRGYTF
TRBV7-2	CASSLARGDTGELFF
TRBV5-6	CASSFWGRKSDTEAFF
TRBV28	CASSLTSGTGGFEQFF
TRBV9	CASSAIAGVIPDTQYF
TRBV6-2/TRBV6-3	CASNPTVGAVNSPLHF
TRBV5-1	CASSLGSRPLFDEQYF
TRBV5-1	CASSLGLAHNEQFF
TRBV6-5	CASSPRDNSYEQYF
TRBV15	CATSSRTGNQPQHF
TRBV5-1	CASSGADQETQYF
TRBV14	CASSHLRGYNSPLHF
TRBV5-1	CASSSQDSYYEQYF
TRBV5-1	CASSSGAGLAVRGQYF
TRBV20-1	CSASAPGQLFGGYTF
TRBV6-6	CASSYPGAPGVGELFF
TRBV18	CASSSGQGNSRGGYTF
TRBV4-2	CASSQDPGFTDTQYF